This T cell receptor (beta chain) comes out of a study of T cell clonality in common variable immunodeficiency. Using immunoSEQ multiplex PCR, the repertoire was profiled, and TCRdb retains in-frame clones only, with some absent. The counts give approximately 56,000 clones, none of them seen only once; approximately 2% is held by the top ten. This clone has a count of ten or more. The sample was peripheral blood mononuclear cells. This TCR derives from a person between 18 and 70 years old in good health.

The CDR3 region is CSARDGLSGGADEKLFF. The CDR3 DNA, read in part, is TGCAGTGCTAGAGATGGGCTTAGCGGGGGAGCGGATGAAAAA. V and J are TRBV20-1 and TRBJ1-4, with D maybe TRBD1 (5 bases). The read ends 3 residues shy of where the CDR3 ends; the end is completed using the germline J gene. V dropped 0 bases and J dropped 6 bases, with 20 bases sitting between them. The CDR3 extends over 17 amino acids. The germline V gene encodes CDR1 DFQATT and CDR2 SNEGSKA (reference sequence).